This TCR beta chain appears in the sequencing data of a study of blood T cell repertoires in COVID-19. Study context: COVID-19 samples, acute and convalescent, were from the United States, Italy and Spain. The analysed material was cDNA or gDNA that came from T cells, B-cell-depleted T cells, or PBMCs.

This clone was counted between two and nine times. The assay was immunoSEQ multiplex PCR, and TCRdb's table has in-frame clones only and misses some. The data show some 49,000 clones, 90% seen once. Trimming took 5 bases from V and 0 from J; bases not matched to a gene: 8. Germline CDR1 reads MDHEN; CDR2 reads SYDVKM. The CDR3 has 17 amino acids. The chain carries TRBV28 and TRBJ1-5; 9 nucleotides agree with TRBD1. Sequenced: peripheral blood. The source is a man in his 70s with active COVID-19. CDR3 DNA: TGTGCCAGCAGTATACTACAGGGGGCTTATAGCAATCAGCCCCAGCATTTT. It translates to CASSILQGAYSNQPQHF.